These 31 T cell receptor beta chains were sequenced from one sample in a study of cytomegalovirus exposure and HLA in healthy donors. PCR involved 60 Vbeta and 13 Jbeta primers. Some clones are missing from TCRdb's copy, which holds only in-frame ones; the method was immunoSEQ multiplex PCR. The sample lists 85,000 to 130,000 clones; 75% were seen once. What was sequenced was PBMCs. Receptors were obtained from a woman under 30 in good health and CMV-seropositive.

V gene TRBV6-4 combines with J gene TRBJ2-2, with D unresolved. Trimming shortened V by 0 bases and J by 6 bases, and 11 bases separated the two germline ends. Germline V gives CDR1 MRHNA, CDR2 SNTAGT. The CDR3 extends over 15 amino acids. The CDR3 DNA sequence: TGTGCCAGCAGTGACTCGAATCAACCAGCCGGGGAGCTGTTTTTT. It translates to CASSDSNQPAGELFF.

The CDR3 spells CASSGSGPTGELFF. The CDR3 bases are TGTGCCAGCAGTGGTAGCGGGCCGACCGGGGAGCTGTTTTTT. The chain is built from TRBV7-2 and TRBJ2-2; 7 bases fit TRBD2. This CDR3 has 14 residues. V lost 6 bases and J lost 5; bases outside the gene matches: 6. CDR1 is SGHTA and CDR2 is FQGNSA in the germline V gene.

The CDR3 DNA sequence: TGTGCCAGCAGTCATTACCAAGAGACCCAGTACTTC. Its translation: CASSHYQETQYF. The genes are TRBV11-3 and TRBJ2-5, with D hard to call. This CDR3 has 12 residues. The germline V and J ends were trimmed by 6 bases and 0 bases, with 5 bases remaining between them. Looked up from germline, CDR1 is SGHNT and CDR2 is YENEEA.

CDR3 DNA: TGTGCCAGCTCCCAGGACAGGGACGAGCAGTACTTC. Its translation is CASSQDRDEQYF. This rearrangement joins TRBV18 to TRBJ2-7, with 8 bases aligning to TRBD1. This CDR3 contains 12 residues. J was trimmed by 5 bases and V by 6 bases; bases with no gene match: 3. Germline V gives CDR1 KGHSH, CDR2 LQKENI.

There are a few counts of this clone. This chain joins TRBV19 and TRBJ2-5; 8 nucleotides line up with TRBD2. This CDR3 has 15 residues. Germline lookup yields CDR1 LNHDA and CDR2 SQIVND (reference sequence). The V segment lost 6 bases and the J segment 5 bases; nucleotides outside the gene matches: 11. CDR3 sequence: CASRPPGLGLETQYF. The CDR3 DNA is TGTGCCAGTAGGCCGCCGGGACTAGGGTTGGAGACCCAGTACTTC.

Turning to this clone: Compared with germline, one end of the junction differs, possibly owing to a read error. The rearrangement links TRBV7-7 to TRBJ2-5; 10 bases agree with TRBD2. CDR1 and CDR2 from the germline V gene are SSHAT and FNYEAQ (reference sequence). This CDR3 is 16 amino acids long. CDR3 nucleotide sequence: TGTGCTAGCAGCTTAAATTCAGCGGGAGGGCAGGAGACCCAGTACTTC. This gives the protein CASSLNSAGGQETQYF.

This rearrangement joins TRBV9 to TRBJ2-7, with 10 bases aligning to TRBD2. V was pared by 0 bases and J by 2 bases, with 5 bases of the junction left unmatched. Germline CDR1 is SGDLS and CDR2 is YYNGEE. This CDR3 is built from 16 residues. The CDR3 nucleotides read TGTGCCAGCAGCGTAGGAGGAACTAGCGGGACCTACGAGCAGTACTTC. This codes for CASSVGGTSGTYEQYF.

The chain couples TRBV7-9 to TRBJ2-1; D is perhaps TRBD1 (6 bases). CDR1 is SEHNR and CDR2 is FQNEAQ in the germline V gene (reference sequence). The CDR3 length is 17 residues. The V gene lost 5 bases and the J gene lost 3 bases, with 20 bases spanning the gap. CDR3 residues: CASSPYSLKGVYNEQFF. For the CDR3, the DNA is TGTGCCAGCAGCCCGTACTCCTTAAAGGGGGTCTACAATGAGCAGTTCTTC.

This clone was detected only a few times. The chain employs TRBV7-2 and TRBJ2-5; 12 bases line up with TRBD2. CDR1 is SGHTA and CDR2 is FQGNSA in the germline V gene. This CDR3 is 14 amino acids long. V was pared by 6 bases and J by 5 bases, with 4 bases of the junction left unmatched. The chain's CDR3 is CASSTGLAGETQYF. CDR3 DNA sequence: TGTGCCAGCAGTACCGGACTAGCGGGGGAGACCCAGTACTTC.

The chain combines TRBV5-4 with TRBJ2-6, with D possibly matching TRBD2 (5 bases). The germline V gene has CDR1 SGHNT and CDR2 YYREEE (reference sequence). This CDR3 has 16 amino acids. Deletions cut 4 bases from V and 4 bases from J, with 15 bases between. CDR3 sequence (DNA): TGTGCCAGCAGCAAATGGACTGCGGCCGGGGCCAACGTCCTGACTTTC. As protein: CASSKWTAAGANVLTF.

The chain recombines TRBV19 with TRBJ2-5; D might be TRBD2 (6 bases). The germline gives CDR1 LNHDA, CDR2 SQIVND (reference sequence). V gave up 3 bases and J gave up 5 bases, with 10 bases separating them. CDR3 size: 13 residues. The CDR3 coding sequence is TGTGCCAGTAGTATGGGCCGGGGGGAGACCCAGTACTTC. Protein sequence: CASSMGRGETQYF.

The sample holds a few counts of this clone. The chain combines TRBV4-2 with TRBJ2-2, with D possibly being TRBD2 (5 bases). The CDR3 runs 16 residues. Germline values: CDR1 LGHNA, CDR2 YNFKEQ. The V and J ends lost 0 bases and 1 base respectively, with 9 bases between them. CDR3 residues: CASSQEGSVNTGELFF. Written as DNA, the CDR3 is TGTGCCAGCAGCCAAGAAGGTAGCGTGAACACCGGGGAGCTGTTTTTT.

Comment on this clone: The same CDR3 also results from other DNA sequences found in this sample. The J gene is TRBJ2-7, the V gene TRBV6-5; a possible D gene is TRBD1 (5 bases). Germline loops: CDR1 MNHEY, CDR2 SVGAGI. CDR3 length equals 12 residues. V lost 6 bases and J lost 0, with 6 bases in between. The CDR3 DNA follows: TGTGCCAGCAGGGACACCTCCTACGAGCAGTACTTC. It encodes CASRDTSYEQYF.

This sequence joins TRBV27 and TRBJ2-7; D uncertain. The CDR3 sequence is 13 residues long. Per germline, CDR1 MNHEY and CDR2 SMNVEV (reference sequence). V lost 3 bases to trimming and J lost 9 bases, with 15 bases between them. The CDR3 nucleotides read TGTGCCAGCAGTTTGCCAAACCTCGGTGGGCAGTACTTC. It is translated as CASSLPNLGGQYF.

This clone showed up just once. This sequence joins TRBV15 and TRBJ2-7; 10 bases match TRBD1. The CDR3 length is 15 residues. The V gene's germline CDR1 is LNHNV and CDR2 YYDKDF (reference sequence). The ends lost 4 bases at V and 4 bases at J; junction bases unmatched: 7. Written as DNA, the CDR3 is TGTGCCACCAGCATCCGGGACAGGGGAGGTTACGAGCAGTACTTC. Its translation: CATSIRDRGGYEQYF.

This clone was observed a handful of times. The chain uses TRBV6-4 and TRBJ2-1; 7 nucleotides line up with TRBD2. The V gene's germline CDR1 is MRHNA and CDR2 SNTAGT. After removal of 5 bases from V and 9 bases from J, the junction contained 16 bases not matched to a gene. The CDR3 consists of 16 residues. The CDR3 DNA sequence: TGTGCCAGCAGTCCTGCCGAGTCTAGCGGTATTTCTGAGCAGTTCTTC. As protein: CASSPAESSGISEQFF.

The CDR3 loop is CASSFTGDTEAFF. CDR3 sequence (DNA): TGTGCCAGCAGCTTTACAGGGGACACTGAAGCTTTCTTT. V and J are TRBV7-6 and TRBJ1-1, with 7 bases aligning to TRBD1. The CDR3 is 13 amino acids. With 3 bases clipped from V and 3 bases from J, the junction kept 1 base outside the gene matches. Germline-derived CDR1 and CDR2 are SGHVS and FNYEAQ.

This rearrangement joins TRBV6-6 to TRBJ2-3; tentative D call: TRBD1 (7 bases). The germline V and J ends were trimmed by 6 bases and 2 bases, with 12 bases remaining between them. Germline V gene sequence: CDR1 MNHNY, CDR2 SVGAGI (reference sequence). CDR3 length: 14 amino acids. The CDR3 DNA sequence: TGTGCCAGCAGCCGCGGGACAGACACAGATACGCAGTATTTT. Translated: CASSRGTDTDTQYF.

There are a few counts of this clone. The chain recombines TRBV5-4 with TRBJ1-1; no reliable D call. CDR1 is SGHNT, CDR2 YYREEE, per germline (reference sequence). CDR3 length: 12 amino acids. V was pared by 6 bases and J by 0 bases, with 6 bases between. This CDR3 reads CASIGVNTEAFF. The CDR3 nucleotides read TGTGCCAGCATTGGAGTGAACACTGAAGCTTTCTTT.

The J gene is TRBJ2-3, the V gene TRBV27; D may be TRBD2 (5 bases). V was pared by 5 bases and J by 1 base, with 13 bases between. This CDR3 region has 15 residues. Germline CDR1 is MNHEY and CDR2 is SMNVEV (reference sequence). Here the CDR3 DNA reads TGTGCCAGCAGTCCCCAGTTGCGGGGCACAGATACGCAGTATTTT. Translation gives CASSPQLRGTDTQYF.

The V call is TRBV19, the J call TRBJ2-7, with TRBD2 identical over 9 bases. The ends lost 4 bases at V and 1 base at J; junction bases unmatched: 5. Germline V gene data show CDR1 as LNHDA and CDR2 as SQIVND (reference sequence). The CDR3 is 15 residues long. The CDR3 sequence is CASSKTSGESYEQYF. The CDR3 DNA follows: TGTGCCAGTAGTAAGACTAGCGGAGAATCCTACGAGCAGTACTTC.

J is TRBJ2-7 and V is TRBV28; the D gene is possibly TRBD2 (5 bases). The germline V and J ends were trimmed by 3 bases and 0 bases, with 9 bases remaining between them. Germline CDR1 is MDHEN and CDR2 is SYDVKM. The length of the CDR3 is 14 residues. As DNA, the CDR3 is TGTGCCAGCAGTTTGGGGAGAAACTCCTACGAGCAGTACTTC. Its translation is CASSLGRNSYEQYF. Full variable domain (outside the CDR3, taken from reference TRBV28 and TRBJ2-7): DVKVTQSSRYLVKRTGEKVFLECVQDMDHENMFWYRQDPGLGLRLIYFSYDVKMKEKGDIPEGYSVSREKKERFSLILESASTNQTSMYLCASSLGRNSYEQYFGPGTRLTVT.

This clone was detected a few times. The CDR3 DNA is TGTGCCAGCAGCCCCGGGACTAGCGGGAGCTCCTACAATGAGCAGTTCTTC. Its protein is CASSPGTSGSSYNEQFF. This chain links TRBV14 with TRBJ2-1; 14 bases are shared with TRBD2. This CDR3 is 17 amino acids long. The V segment lost 4 bases and the J segment 0 bases; nucleotides outside the gene matches: 2. Germline CDR1 is SGHDN and CDR2 is FVKESK.

V usage is TRBV28 and J usage is TRBJ2-1; 16 bases map to TRBD2. V lost 8 bases, J lost 7 bases, and 11 bases stayed unmatched. The germline CDR1 and CDR2 sequences are MDHEN and SYDVKM. The CDR3 totals 17 residues. The CDR3 spells CASRGLAGGPSTNEQFF. The DNA for the CDR3 is TGTGCCAGCCGGGGACTAGCGGGAGGGCCCTCGACTAATGAGCAGTTCTTC.

The chain recombines TRBV28 with TRBJ2-5; 7 bases map to TRBD2. CDR1 and CDR2 from the germline V gene are MDHEN and SYDVKM. Unmatched junction bases numbered 7, after V lost 9 bases and J lost 3 bases. This CDR3 contains 13 residues. CDR3 in DNA: TGTGCCAGTACGGGCGGGACTAAAGAGACCCAGTACTTC. Amino acids: CASTGGTKETQYF.

V usage is TRBV25-1 and J usage is TRBJ2-7; D may be TRBD1 (6 bases). With 8 bases removed from V and 3 bases from J, the gap between germline ends came to 14 bases. Per the germline V gene, CDR1 is MGHDK and CDR2 is SYGVNS. The CDR3 runs to 13 residues. CDR3 residues: CASGRDTDYEQYF. For the CDR3, the DNA is TGTGCCAGCGGAAGGGACACAGACTACGAGCAGTACTTC.

This chain uses TRBV5-1 with TRBJ1-1; D gene uncertain. Trimming left V 4 bases short and J 0 bases short, with 13 bases between. From germline, CDR1 is SGHRS and CDR2 YFSETQ. The CDR3 runs to 15 residues. The CDR3 sequence is CASSPSGEMNTEAFF. The CDR3 DNA is TGCGCCAGCAGCCCCTCGGGAGAAATGAACACTGAAGCTTTCTTT.

This clone was seen a handful of times. The chain uses TRBV6-5 and TRBJ1-1; D ambiguous. CDR3 size: 13 residues. V was trimmed by 6 bases and J by 1 base, leaving 9 bases between them. The germline V gene encodes CDR1 MNHEY and CDR2 SVGAGI. As DNA, the CDR3 is TGTGCCAGCAGCGGACTGCCGAACACTGAAGCTTTCTTT. Translation gives CASSGLPNTEAFF.

Regarding this clone: A read error may explain this, as a much larger clone is one base away. V and J are TRBV7-6 and TRBJ2-5; 11 positions match TRBD2. The closer fit of TRBJ2-7 to the DNA end suggests the J call may be wrong. Germline V gives CDR1 SGHVS, CDR2 FNYEAQ. The CDR3 contains 15 residues. This CDR3 is CASSPVAGGPGEQYF. In DNA, the CDR3 is TGCGCCAGCAGCCCCGTAGCGGGAGGGCCTGGCGAGCAGTACTTC.

The J gene is TRBJ2-2, the V gene TRBV7-3; TRBD2 might be the D (5 bases). V lost 6 bases and J 3 bases, leaving 11 bases between the germline ends. CDR1 is SGHTA and CDR2 is FQGTGA in the germline V gene. There are 14 residues in the CDR3. CDR3 DNA: TGTGCCAGCAGTTCGTTCGGGGACACCGGGGAGCTGTTTTTT. Protein: CASSSFGDTGELFF.

In its sample, this clone was seen a few times. This sequence joins TRBV6-1 and TRBJ1-2; D possibly corresponds to TRBD1 (5 bases). The V and J ends lost 5 bases and 7 bases respectively, with 14 bases between them. The CDR3 loop spans 13 amino acids. Germline V gene lookup returns CDR1 MNHNS and CDR2 SASEGT. CDR3 in amino acids: CASSSTGGSGYTF. As DNA, the CDR3 is TGTGCCAGCAGTTCCACGGGGGGGTCTGGCTACACCTTC.